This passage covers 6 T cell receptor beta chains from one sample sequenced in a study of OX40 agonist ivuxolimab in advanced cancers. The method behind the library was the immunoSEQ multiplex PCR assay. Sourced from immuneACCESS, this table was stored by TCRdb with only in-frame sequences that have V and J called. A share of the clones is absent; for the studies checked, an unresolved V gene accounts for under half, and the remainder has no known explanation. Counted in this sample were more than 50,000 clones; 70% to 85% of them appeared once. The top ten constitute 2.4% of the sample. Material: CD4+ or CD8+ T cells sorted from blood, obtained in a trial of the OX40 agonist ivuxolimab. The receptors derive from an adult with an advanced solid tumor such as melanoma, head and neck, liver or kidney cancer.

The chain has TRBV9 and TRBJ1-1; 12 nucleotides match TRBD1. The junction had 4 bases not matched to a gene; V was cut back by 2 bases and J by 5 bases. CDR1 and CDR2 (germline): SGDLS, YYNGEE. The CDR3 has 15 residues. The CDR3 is CASSVGQGAQTEAFF. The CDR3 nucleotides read TGTGCCAGCAGCGTGGGACAGGGGGCGCAAACTGAAGCTTTCTTT. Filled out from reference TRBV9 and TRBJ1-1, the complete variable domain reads DSGVTQTPKHLITATGQRVTLRCSPRSGDLSVYWYQQSLDQGLQFLIQYYNGEERAKGNILERFSAQQFPDLHSELNLSSLELGDSALYFCASSVGQGAQTEAFFGQGTRLTVV.

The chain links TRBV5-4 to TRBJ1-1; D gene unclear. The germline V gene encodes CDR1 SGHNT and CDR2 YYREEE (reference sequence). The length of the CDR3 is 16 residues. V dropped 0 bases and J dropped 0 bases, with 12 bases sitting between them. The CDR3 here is CASSLEPRRMNTEAFF. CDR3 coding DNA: TGTGCCAGCAGCTTGGAGCCTCGCAGAATGAACACTGAAGCTTTCTTT.

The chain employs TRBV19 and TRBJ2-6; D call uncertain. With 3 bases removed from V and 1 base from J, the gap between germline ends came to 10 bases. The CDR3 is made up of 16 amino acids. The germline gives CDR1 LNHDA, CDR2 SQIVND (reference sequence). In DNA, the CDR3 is TGTGCCAGTAGTATGGTTTTGAGTTCTGGGGCCAACGTCCTGACTTTC. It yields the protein CASSMVLSSGANVLTF.

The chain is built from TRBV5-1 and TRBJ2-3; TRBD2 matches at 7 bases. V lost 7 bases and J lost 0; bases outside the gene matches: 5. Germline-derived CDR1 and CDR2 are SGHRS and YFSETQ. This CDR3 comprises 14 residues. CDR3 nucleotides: TGCGCCAGCCACTCCGGGGGGAGCACAGATACGCAGTATTTT. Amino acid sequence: CASHSGGSTDTQYF.

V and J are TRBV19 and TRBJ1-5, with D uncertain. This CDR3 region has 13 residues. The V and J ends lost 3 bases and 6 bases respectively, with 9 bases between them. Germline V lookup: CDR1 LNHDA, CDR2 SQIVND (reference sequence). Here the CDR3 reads CASSINIPQPQHF. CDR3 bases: TGTGCCAGTAGTATTAACATCCCTCAGCCCCAGCATTTT.

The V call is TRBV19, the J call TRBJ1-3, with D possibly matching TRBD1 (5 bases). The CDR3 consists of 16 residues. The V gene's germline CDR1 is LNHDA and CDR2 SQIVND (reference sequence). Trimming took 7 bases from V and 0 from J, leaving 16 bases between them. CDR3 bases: TGTGCCAGTATAGGGACGCGTACGAGCTCTGGAAACACCATATATTTT. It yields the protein CASIGTRTSSGNTIYF.